The present TCR beta chain was sequenced within a study of CD8 T cells in Susac syndrome. Germline values: CDR1 MNHEY, CDR2 SVGAGI. J was trimmed by 5 bases and V by 2 bases; bases with no gene match: 13. The CDR3 sequence is 18 residues long. Random hexamers were used to reverse transcribe roughly 0.45 to 1 ug of RNA. An immunoSEQ multiplex PCR generated amplified TCR beta CDR3 products spanning 54 Vbeta and 13 Jbeta. Each CDR3 protein is one row after TCRdb ran MiXCR on the immunoSEQ multiplex PCR reads. The sample shows about 150,000 distinct CDR3 sequences, 92% of them seen only once. The clonotype was recovered from a human donor in good health. The sample comprised CD4+ T cells from PBMCs. The chain links TRBV6-5 to TRBJ2-2, with 8 bases that match TRBD2. CDR3 in DNA: TGTGCCAGCAGTTACCGCTGGAGAGCGGGAGTTAGGACCGGGGAGCTGTTTTTT. Translation gives CASSYRWRAGVRTGELFF.